This is a list of T cell receptor beta chains from one sample in a study of blood T cell repertoires in COVID-19. Assay: immunoSEQ multiplex PCR; the TCRdb copy retains only in-frame clones and omits some. The sample consists of approximately 260,000 clones, almost 90% of them appearing once. Sequenced sample: peripheral blood. The receptors shown here come from a woman in her sixties with COVID-19, enrolled during active disease. The CDR3 runs from the conserved cysteine through the conserved F or W. Each record gives: CDR3 length, clone size, J gene, V gene, D gene, CDR3 protein, CDR3 DNA. A D gene is named only where the DNA matches it firmly. Size values are once, few and many counts, or a class for expanded clones, and some rows have none.

len: 14
abundance: NA
j_gene: TRBJ2-2
v_gene: TRBV6-5
d_gene: NA
CDR3aa: CASSYGPNTGELFF
CDR3nt: TGTGCCAGCAGTTACGGGCCGAACACCGGGGAGCTGTTTTTT

len: 14
abundance: NA
j_gene: TRBJ1-2
v_gene: TRBV6-5
d_gene: NA
CDR3aa: CASSYSRGGRGYTF
CDR3nt: TGTGCCAGCAGTTACTCCCGCGGGGGGAGAGGCTACACCTTC

len: 13
abundance: NA
j_gene: TRBJ1-2
v_gene: TRBV6-2/TRBV6-3
d_gene: NA
CDR3aa: CASSKGLPYGYTF
CDR3nt: TGTGCCAGCAGCAAGGGACTGCCCTATGGCTACACCTTC

len: 18
abundance: NA
j_gene: TRBJ2-4
v_gene: TRBV7-2
d_gene: TRBD1
CDR3aa: CASSRSRNLQGTGNIQYF
CDR3nt: TGTGCCAGCAGCCGGTCCCGAAACCTACAGGGGACGGGCAACATTCAGTACTTC

len: 16
abundance: NA
j_gene: TRBJ1-1
v_gene: TRBV15
d_gene: TRBD1
CDR3aa: CATSYPFRGRGTEAFF
CDR3nt: TGTGCCACCAGCTACCCGTTCAGGGGGCGAGGCACTGAAGCTTTCTTT

len: 15
abundance: NA
j_gene: TRBJ1-2
v_gene: TRBV19
d_gene: NA
CDR3aa: CASNRPTTGNYGYTF
CDR3nt: TGTGCCAGTAATAGACCGACCACAGGGAACTATGGCTACACCTTC

len: 14
abundance: few
j_gene: TRBJ1-6
v_gene: TRBV6-5
d_gene: NA
CDR3aa: CASSRVGPDSPLHF
CDR3nt: TGTGCCAGCAGTAGGGTGGGGCCCGATTCACCCCTCCACTTT

len: 13
abundance: NA
j_gene: TRBJ2-1
v_gene: TRBV29-1
d_gene: NA
CDR3aa: CSETLHSYNEQFF
CDR3nt: TGCAGCGAGACTCTGCACTCCTACAATGAGCAGTTCTTC

len: 15
abundance: NA
j_gene: TRBJ2-1
v_gene: TRBV19
d_gene: TRBD2
CDR3aa: CASSSSGGDWVEQFF
CDR3nt: TGTGCCAGTAGTTCTAGCGGGGGGGATTGGGTTGAGCAGTTCTTC

len: 14
abundance: NA
j_gene: TRBJ1-4
v_gene: TRBV18
d_gene: TRBD1
CDR3aa: CASSLGQGNEKLFF
CDR3nt: TGTGCCAGCTCGCTCGGACAGGGGAATGAAAAACTGTTTTTT

len: 17
abundance: NA
j_gene: TRBJ2-2
v_gene: TRBV7-8
d_gene: TRBD1
CDR3aa: CASSLSTGTGLTGELFF
CDR3nt: TGTGCCAGCAGCTTATCAACAGGGACAGGGTTGACCGGGGAGCTGTTTTTT

len: 13
abundance: NA
j_gene: TRBJ2-7
v_gene: TRBV12-3/TRBV12-4
d_gene: NA
CDR3aa: CASSFMQDYEQYF
CDR3nt: TGTGCCAGCAGTTTTATGCAGGACTACGAGCAGTACTTC

len: 15
abundance: NA
j_gene: TRBJ1-5
v_gene: TRBV6-5
d_gene: NA
CDR3aa: CASSYEHYSNQPQHF
CDR3nt: TGTGCCAGCAGTTACGAACATTATAGCAATCAGCCCCAGCATTTT

len: 13
abundance: NA
j_gene: TRBJ2-5
v_gene: TRBV7-3
d_gene: NA
CDR3aa: CASSLSGWETQYF
CDR3nt: TGTGCCAGCAGCTTGTCAGGGTGGGAGACCCAGTACTTC

len: 12
abundance: few
j_gene: TRBJ1-6
v_gene: TRBV15
d_gene: NA
CDR3aa: CATSVRNSPLHF
CDR3nt: TGTGCCACCAGTGTTAGAAATTCACCCCTCCACTTT

len: 15
abundance: NA
j_gene: TRBJ1-1
v_gene: TRBV5-1
d_gene: NA
CDR3aa: CASSGLGGSNTEAFF
CDR3nt: TGCGCCAGCAGCGGACTGGGTGGGTCGAACACTGAAGCTTTCTTT

len: 14
abundance: NA
j_gene: TRBJ1-4
v_gene: TRBV7-2
d_gene: NA
CDR3aa: CASRPAGRAEKLFF
CDR3nt: TGTGCCAGCAGACCGGCCGGGAGGGCTGAAAAACTGTTTTTT

len: 13
abundance: NA
j_gene: TRBJ1-2
v_gene: TRBV5-1
d_gene: TRBD1
CDR3aa: CASSLTGQGGYTF
CDR3nt: TGCGCCAGCAGCTTGACCGGACAGGGCGGCTACACCTTC

len: 18
abundance: NA
j_gene: TRBJ2-2
v_gene: TRBV5-1
d_gene: TRBD2
CDR3aa: CASSSPNGLASNTGELFF
CDR3nt: TGCGCCAGCAGCTCCCCGAATGGACTAGCTTCGAACACCGGGGAGCTGTTTTTT